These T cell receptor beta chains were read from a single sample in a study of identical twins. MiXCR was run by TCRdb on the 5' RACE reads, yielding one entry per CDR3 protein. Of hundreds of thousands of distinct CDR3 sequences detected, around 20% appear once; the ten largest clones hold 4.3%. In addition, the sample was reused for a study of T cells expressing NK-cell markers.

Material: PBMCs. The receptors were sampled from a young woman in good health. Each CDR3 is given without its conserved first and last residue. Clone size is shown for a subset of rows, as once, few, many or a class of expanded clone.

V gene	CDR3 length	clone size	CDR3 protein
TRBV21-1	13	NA	ASSKGPTISYEQY
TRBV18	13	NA	ASSPPGGRSYEQY
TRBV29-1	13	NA	SAQGTSGSTDTQY
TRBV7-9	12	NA	ASSRRQGAYEQY
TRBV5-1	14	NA	ASSLGSGAGYNEQF
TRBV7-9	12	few	ASSPPFGGTPLH
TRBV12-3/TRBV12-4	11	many	ASSFKETYGYT
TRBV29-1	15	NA	SARSWGQGSSGNTIY
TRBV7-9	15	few	ASATPRGASGNQPQH
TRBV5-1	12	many	ASSLVAGGTEAF
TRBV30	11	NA	AWSSQGGLEQY
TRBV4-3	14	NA	ASSQDPGAGAYEQY
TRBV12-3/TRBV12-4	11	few	ASTPQANYGYT
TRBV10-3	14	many	AISESGLAGVGEQF
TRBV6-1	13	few	ASSPLQRSFHEQY
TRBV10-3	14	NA	AISGTLSSGANVLT
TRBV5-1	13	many	ASSLGSGVVSEQY
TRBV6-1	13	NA	ASSPRASPPYEQY
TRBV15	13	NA	ATSRDRGRINEQF
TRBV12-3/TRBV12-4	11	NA	ASSFSPGLEQY
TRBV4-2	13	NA	ASSHQAEHYNEQF
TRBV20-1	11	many	SAGRYSYNEQF
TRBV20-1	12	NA	SAIGTGGHYEQY
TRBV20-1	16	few	SAPAGTSGTRAYNEQF
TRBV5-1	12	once	ASRTAQGTDTQY
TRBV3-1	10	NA	ASSQASGEQY
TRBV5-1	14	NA	ASSLVKPMNTGELF
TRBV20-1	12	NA	SAPPSGSGDTQY
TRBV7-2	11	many	ASSLELAYEQY
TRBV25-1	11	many	ASRQGATDTQY
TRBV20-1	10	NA	SVKRRDSPLH
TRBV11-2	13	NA	ASSPIQGRNYGYT